The present T cell receptor (beta chain) was sequenced within a study of T cells in Graves' hyperthyroidism and ophthalmopathy. Deletions cut 6 bases from V and 5 bases from J, with 13 bases between. Per germline, CDR1 MNHEY and CDR2 SMNVEV (reference sequence). CDR3 length equals 13 residues. This clonotype was counted between two and nine times. The antigen is unknown. Regions amplified from RNA transcripts were the TCR beta CDR3 regions. When the TCR CDR3 underwent first-round RT-PCR, the HTBI primer set was used. TCRdb used MiXCR to reprocess the multiplex PCR reads, holding one entry per CDR3 protein. The sample lists about 840,000 distinct CDR3 sequences, about 38% seen once, with approximately 8.7% in the top ten. Study-wide results and limits: Most thyroid clonotypes with frequency above 0.001 were detected in blood.

Researchers defined stable Graves' hyperthyroidism as no ophthalmopathy progression within 18 months. Sequencing was carried out using blood. The V gene is TRBV27, the J gene TRBJ1-1; D uncertain. This clonotype was sampled from a man between 18 and 35 years old with Graves' hyperthyroidism. The CDR3 sequence: CASRGPRETEAFF. In DNA form, the CDR3 reads TGTGCCAGCAGGGGTCCGAGGGAAACTGAAGCTTTCTTT.